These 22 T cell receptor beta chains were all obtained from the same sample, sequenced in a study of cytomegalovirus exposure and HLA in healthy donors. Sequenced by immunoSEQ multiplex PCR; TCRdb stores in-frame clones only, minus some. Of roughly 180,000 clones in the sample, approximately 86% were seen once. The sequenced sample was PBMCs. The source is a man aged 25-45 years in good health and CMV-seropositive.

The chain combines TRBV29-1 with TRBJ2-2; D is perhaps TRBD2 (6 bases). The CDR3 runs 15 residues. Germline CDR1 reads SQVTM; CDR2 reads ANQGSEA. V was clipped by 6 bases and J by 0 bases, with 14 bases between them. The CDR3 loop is CSVLNGGTNTGELFF. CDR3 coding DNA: TGCAGCGTCCTCAACGGGGGAACGAACACCGGGGAGCTGTTTTTT.

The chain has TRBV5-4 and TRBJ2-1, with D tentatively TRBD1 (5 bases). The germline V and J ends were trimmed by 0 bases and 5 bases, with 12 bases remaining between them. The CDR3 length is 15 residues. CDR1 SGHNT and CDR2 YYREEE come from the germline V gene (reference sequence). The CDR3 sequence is CASSLVKGIDNEQFF. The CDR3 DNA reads TGTGCCAGCAGCTTGGTAAAGGGGATCGACAATGAGCAGTTCTTC. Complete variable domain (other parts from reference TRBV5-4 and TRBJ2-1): ETGVTQSPTHLIKTRGQQVTLRCSSQSGHNTVSWYQQALGQGPQFIFQYYREEENGRGNFPPRFSGLQFPNYSSELNVNALELDDSALYLCASSLVKGIDNEQFFGPGTRLTVL.

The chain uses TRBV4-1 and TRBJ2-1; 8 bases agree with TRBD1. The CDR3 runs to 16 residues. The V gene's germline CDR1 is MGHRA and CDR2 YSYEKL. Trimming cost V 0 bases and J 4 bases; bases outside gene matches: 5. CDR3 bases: TGCGCCAGCAGCCAAGAGGGACAGGACGTTTACAATGAGCAGTTCTTC. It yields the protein CASSQEGQDVYNEQFF.

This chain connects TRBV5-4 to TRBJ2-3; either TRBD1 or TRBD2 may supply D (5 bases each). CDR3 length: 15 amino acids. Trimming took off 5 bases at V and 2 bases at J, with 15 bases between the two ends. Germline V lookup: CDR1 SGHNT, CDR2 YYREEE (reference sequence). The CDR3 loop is CASRGDLGATDTQYF. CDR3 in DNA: TGTGCCAGCAGAGGGGACCTCGGGGCCACAGATACGCAGTATTTT.

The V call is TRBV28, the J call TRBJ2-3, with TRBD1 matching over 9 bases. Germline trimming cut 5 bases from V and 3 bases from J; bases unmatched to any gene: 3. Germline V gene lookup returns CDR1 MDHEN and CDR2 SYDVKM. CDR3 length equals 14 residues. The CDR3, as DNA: TGTGCCAGCAGTCGGACAGGGGCAACAGATACGCAGTATTTT. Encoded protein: CASSRTGATDTQYF.

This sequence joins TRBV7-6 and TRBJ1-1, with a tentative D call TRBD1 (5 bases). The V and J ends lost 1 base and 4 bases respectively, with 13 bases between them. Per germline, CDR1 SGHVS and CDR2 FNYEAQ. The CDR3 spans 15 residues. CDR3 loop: CASSLGGGEGTEAFF. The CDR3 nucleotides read TGTGCCAGCAGCTTAGGGGGAGGGGAGGGCACTGAAGCTTTCTTT.

The CDR3 bases are TGTGCCTGGAGTTTACGGACCTCCAATGAGCAGTTCTTC. As protein: CAWSLRTSNEQFF. This chain links TRBV30 with TRBJ2-1; D remains ambiguous. V was pared by 2 bases and J by 6 bases, with 11 bases between. This CDR3 has 13 amino acids. Germline CDR1 is GTSNPN and CDR2 is SVGIG (reference sequence).

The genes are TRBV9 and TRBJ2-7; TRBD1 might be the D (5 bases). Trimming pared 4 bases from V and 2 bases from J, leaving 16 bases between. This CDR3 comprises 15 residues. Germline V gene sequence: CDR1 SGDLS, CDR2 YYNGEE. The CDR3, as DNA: TGTGCCAGCAGCCCAAGTTCAGGGCACCCCTACGAGCAGTACTTC. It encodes CASSPSSGHPYEQYF.

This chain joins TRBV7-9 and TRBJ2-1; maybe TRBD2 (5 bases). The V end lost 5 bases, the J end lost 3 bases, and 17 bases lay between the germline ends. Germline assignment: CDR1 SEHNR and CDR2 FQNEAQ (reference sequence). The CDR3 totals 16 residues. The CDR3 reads CASSILGNLLYNEQFF. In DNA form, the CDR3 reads TGTGCCAGCAGCATACTAGGGAATCTCCTCTACAATGAGCAGTTCTTC.

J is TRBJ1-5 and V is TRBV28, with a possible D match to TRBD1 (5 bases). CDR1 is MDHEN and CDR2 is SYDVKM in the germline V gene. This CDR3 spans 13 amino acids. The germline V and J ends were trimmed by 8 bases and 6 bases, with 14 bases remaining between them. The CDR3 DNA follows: TGTGCCAGCGAGAGAGGGGCCCGTCAGCCCCAGCATTTT. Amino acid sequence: CASERGARQPQHF.

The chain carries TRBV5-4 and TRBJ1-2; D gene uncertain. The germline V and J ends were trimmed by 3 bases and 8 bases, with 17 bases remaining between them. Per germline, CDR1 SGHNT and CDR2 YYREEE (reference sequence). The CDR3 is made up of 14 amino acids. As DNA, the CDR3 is TGTGCCAGCAGCTCCTCTAAGAGGGATTGGGGCTACACCTTC. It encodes CASSSSKRDWGYTF.

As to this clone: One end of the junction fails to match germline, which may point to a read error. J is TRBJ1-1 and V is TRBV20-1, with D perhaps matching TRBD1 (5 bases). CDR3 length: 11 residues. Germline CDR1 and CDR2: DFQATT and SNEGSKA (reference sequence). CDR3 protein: CAQGSNTEAFF. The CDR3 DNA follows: TGTGCCCAGGGATCGAACACTGAAGCTTTCTTT.

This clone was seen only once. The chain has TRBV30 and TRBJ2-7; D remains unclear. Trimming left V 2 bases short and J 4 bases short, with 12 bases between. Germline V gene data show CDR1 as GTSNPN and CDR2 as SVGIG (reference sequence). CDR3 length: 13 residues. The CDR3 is CAWSLGIFYEQYF. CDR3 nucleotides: TGTGCCTGGAGTTTAGGGATTTTTTACGAGCAGTACTTC.

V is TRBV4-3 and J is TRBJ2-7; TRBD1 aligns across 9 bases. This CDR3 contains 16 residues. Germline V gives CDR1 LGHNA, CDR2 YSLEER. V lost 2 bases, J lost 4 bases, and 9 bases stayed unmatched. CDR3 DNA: TGCGCCAGCAGCCAATCCACACCGGGACAGGGATACGAGCAGTACTTC. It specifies CASSQSTPGQGYEQYF.

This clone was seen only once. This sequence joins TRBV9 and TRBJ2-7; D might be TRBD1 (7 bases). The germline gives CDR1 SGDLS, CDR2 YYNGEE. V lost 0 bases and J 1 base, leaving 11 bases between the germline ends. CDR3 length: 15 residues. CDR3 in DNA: TGTGCCAGCAGCGTAGGTGCAGGGGGGTCCTACGAGCAGTACTTC. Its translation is CASSVGAGGSYEQYF.

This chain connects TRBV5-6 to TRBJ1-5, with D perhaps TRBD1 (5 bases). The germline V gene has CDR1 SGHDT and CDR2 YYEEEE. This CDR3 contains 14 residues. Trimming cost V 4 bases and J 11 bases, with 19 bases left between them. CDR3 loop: CASSARAGSGAQHF. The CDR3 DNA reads TGTGCCAGCAGCGCAAGGGCAGGGTCCGGGGCCCAGCATTTT.

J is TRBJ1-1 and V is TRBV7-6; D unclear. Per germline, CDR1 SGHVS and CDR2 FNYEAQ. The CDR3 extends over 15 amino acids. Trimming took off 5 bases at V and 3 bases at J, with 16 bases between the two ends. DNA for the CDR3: TGTGCCAGCAGCGCCCCGGGCGGTGGGGACACTGAAGCTTTCTTT. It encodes CASSAPGGGDTEAFF. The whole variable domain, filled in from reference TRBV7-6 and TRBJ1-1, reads GAGVSQSPRYKVTKRGQDVALRCDPISGHVSLYWYRQALGQGPEFLTYFNYEAQQDKSGLPNDRFSAERPEGSISTLTIQRTEQRDSAMYRCASSAPGGGDTEAFFGQGTRLTVV.

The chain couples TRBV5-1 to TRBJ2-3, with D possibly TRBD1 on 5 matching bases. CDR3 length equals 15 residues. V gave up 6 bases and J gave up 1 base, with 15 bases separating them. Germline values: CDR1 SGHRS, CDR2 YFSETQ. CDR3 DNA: TGCGCCAGCACCCCTTGGGGCCTTGGCACAGATACGCAGTATTTT. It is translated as CASTPWGLGTDTQYF. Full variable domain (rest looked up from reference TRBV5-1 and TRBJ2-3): KAGVTQTPRYLIKTRGQQVTLSCSPISGHRSVSWYQQTPGQGLQFLFEYFSETQRNKGNFPGRFSGRQFSNSRSEMNVSTLELGDSALYLCASTPWGLGTDTQYFGPGTRLTVL.

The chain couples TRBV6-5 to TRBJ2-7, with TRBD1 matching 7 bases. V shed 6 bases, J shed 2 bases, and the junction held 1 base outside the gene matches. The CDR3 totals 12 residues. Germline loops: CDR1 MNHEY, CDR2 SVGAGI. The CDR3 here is CASSGTAYEQYF. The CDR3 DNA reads TGTGCCAGCAGCGGGACAGCCTACGAGCAGTACTTC.

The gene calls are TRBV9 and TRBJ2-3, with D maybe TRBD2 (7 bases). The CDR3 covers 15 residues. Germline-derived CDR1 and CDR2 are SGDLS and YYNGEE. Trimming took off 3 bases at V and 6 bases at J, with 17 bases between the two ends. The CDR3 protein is CASSALGGLRDTQYF. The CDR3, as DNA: TGTGCCAGCAGCGCCCTGGGGGGGCTGAGGGATACGCAGTATTTT. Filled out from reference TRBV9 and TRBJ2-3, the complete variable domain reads DSGVTQTPKHLITATGQRVTLRCSPRSGDLSVYWYQQSLDQGLQFLIQYYNGEERAKGNILERFSAQQFPDLHSELNLSSLELGDSALYFCASSALGGLRDTQYFGPGTRLTVL.

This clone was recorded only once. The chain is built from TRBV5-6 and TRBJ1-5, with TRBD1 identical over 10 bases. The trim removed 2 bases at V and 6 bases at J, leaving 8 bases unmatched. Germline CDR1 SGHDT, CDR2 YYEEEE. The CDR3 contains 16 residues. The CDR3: CASSFMGQGNGQPQHF. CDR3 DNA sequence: TGTGCCAGCAGCTTTATGGGACAGGGGAACGGTCAGCCCCAGCATTTT. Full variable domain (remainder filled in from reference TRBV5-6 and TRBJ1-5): DAGVTQSPTHLIKTRGQQVTLRCSPKSGHDTVSWYQQALGQGPQFIFQYYEEEERQRGNFPDRFSGHQFPNYSSELNVNALLLGDSALYLCASSFMGQGNGQPQHFGDGTRLSIL.

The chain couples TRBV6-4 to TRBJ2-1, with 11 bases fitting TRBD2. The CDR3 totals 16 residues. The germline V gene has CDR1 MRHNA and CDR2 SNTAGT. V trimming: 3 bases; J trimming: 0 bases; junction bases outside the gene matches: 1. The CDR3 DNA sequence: TGTGCCAGCAGTGAACTAGCGGGGGCCTCCTACAATGAGCAGTTCTTC. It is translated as CASSELAGASYNEQFF.